The next 26 T cell receptor beta chains were all read from a single sample in a study of blood T cell repertoires in COVID-19. The table came from immunoSEQ multiplex PCR; TCRdb's copy has only in-frame clones and leaves some out. The table lists 300,000 to 450,000 clones, about 90% of them singletons. Specimen: PBMCs or T cells enriched from blood (not recorded which). The receptors originated from a woman in her thirties who had recovered from COVID-19.

The rearrangement joins TRBV11-2 to TRBJ2-3, with 8 nucleotides matching TRBD2. Germline V gene data show CDR1 as SGHAT and CDR2 as FQNNGV. J lost 5 bases, V lost 5 bases, and 9 bases had no gene match. This CDR3 has 15 residues. CDR3 in DNA: TGTGCCAGCAGCCGTAGTACGGGGGGGGTAGATACGCAGTATTTT. This translates into CASSRSTGGVDTQYF.

The chain employs TRBV7-6 and TRBJ1-2; 7 bases align to TRBD1. Germline V gene lookup returns CDR1 SGHVS and CDR2 FNYEAQ. V dropped 3 bases and J dropped 3; count of bases not matched to a gene: 1. The CDR3 runs 13 residues. The CDR3 region has the DNA TGTGCCAGCAGCTTCACAGGGGACTATGGCTACACCTTC. This codes for CASSFTGDYGYTF.

The genes are TRBV2 and TRBJ1-4; 8 nucleotides match TRBD1. J lost 8 bases, V lost 1 base, and 6 bases had no gene match. The CDR3 contains 15 residues. Germline lookup yields CDR1 SNHLY and CDR2 FYNNEI. CDR3 protein: CASSEGAAGGEKLFF. The CDR3 nucleotides are TGTGCCAGCAGTGAAGGGGCGGCAGGGGGCGAAAAACTGTTTTTT. The entire variable domain, with the rest obtained from reference TRBV2 and TRBJ1-4, is as follows: EPEVTQTPSHQVTQMGQEVILRCVPISNHLYFYWYRQILGQKVEFLVSFYNNEISEKSEIFDDQFSVERPDGSNFTLKIRSTKLEDSAMYFCASSEGAAGGEKLFFGSGTQLSVL.

The rearrangement joins TRBV6-5 to TRBJ2-1, with 10 bases matching TRBD2. The germline V gene encodes CDR1 MNHEY and CDR2 SVGAGI. Trimming took 4 bases from V and 1 from J; bases not matched to a gene: 1. This CDR3 has 15 amino acids. The CDR3 region is CASSFSGGSYNEQFF. The CDR3 nucleotides read TGTGCCAGCAGTTTTAGCGGGGGGTCCTACAATGAGCAGTTCTTC.

The gene calls are TRBV28 and TRBJ2-2; 7 bases line up with TRBD1. The germline CDR1 and CDR2 sequences are MDHEN and SYDVKM. V gave up 3 bases and J gave up 2 bases; unmatched junction bases: 9. There are 17 residues in the CDR3. The CDR3 coding sequence is TGTGCCAGCAGTTTCCTCTTAGGGACAGCTAACACCGGGGAGCTGTTTTTT. It encodes CASSFLLGTANTGELFF.

V usage is TRBV29-1 and J usage is TRBJ2-1; TRBD1 matches 8 bases. The length of the CDR3 is 16 residues. With 0 bases clipped from V and 2 bases from J, the junction kept 6 bases outside the gene matches. Germline V lookup: CDR1 SQVTM, CDR2 ANQGSEA. The CDR3, as DNA: TGCAGCGTTGAAGATGGAGGCAGGGGGCCCTACAATGAGCAGTTCTTC. It is translated as CSVEDGGRGPYNEQFF.

This sequence joins TRBV30 and TRBJ2-7, with D perhaps TRBD1 (6 bases). In germline, CDR1 is GTSNPN, CDR2 SVGIG (reference sequence). V was shortened by 3 bases and J by 3 bases, with 15 bases between the two germline ends. The CDR3 is 14 amino acids. The CDR3 DNA follows: TGTGCCTGGAGCAGGGACATAATTTACTACGAGCAGTACTTC. It specifies CAWSRDIIYYEQYF.

This chain links TRBV9 with TRBJ1-2; 8 bases align to TRBD1. CDR1 is SGDLS and CDR2 is YYNGEE in the germline V gene. The ends lost 4 bases at V and 7 bases at J; junction bases unmatched: 12. The length of the CDR3 is 15 residues. This CDR3 reads CASSPQKQGVSGYTF. CDR3 bases: TGTGCCAGCAGCCCCCAGAAACAGGGGGTGAGTGGCTACACCTTC.

The chain links TRBV10-1 to TRBJ2-7; 11 bases are shared with TRBD2. CDR1 and CDR2 (germline): WNHNN, SYGVQD (reference sequence). The CDR3 consists of 16 residues. With 5 bases clipped from V and 0 bases from J, the junction kept 6 bases outside the gene matches. CDR3 sequence: CASSPASGGPSYEQYF. CDR3 bases: TGCGCCAGCAGTCCGGCTAGCGGGGGGCCCTCCTACGAGCAGTACTTC.

This rearrangement joins TRBV5-1 to TRBJ2-7; 7 positions agree with TRBD1. The CDR3 consists of 15 residues. Per the germline V gene, CDR1 is SGHRS and CDR2 is YFSETQ. Trimming removed 4 bases from V and 2 bases from J; junction bases left unmatched: 9. CDR3 coding DNA: TGCGCCAGCAGCATCGGACAGGTTACCCCCTACGAGCAGTACTTC. It translates to CASSIGQVTPYEQYF. Filled out from reference TRBV5-1 and TRBJ2-7, the complete variable domain reads KAGVTQTPRYLIKTRGQQVTLSCSPISGHRSVSWYQQTPGQGLQFLFEYFSETQRNKGNFPGRFSGRQFSNSRSEMNVSTLELGDSALYLCASSIGQVTPYEQYFGPGTRLTVT.

CDR3 in amino acids: CASSWDYRQETQYF. Written as DNA, the CDR3 is TGCGCCAGCAGCTGGGACTATCGACAAGAGACCCAGTACTTC. The chain joins TRBV5-1 to TRBJ2-5; TRBD2 aligns across 7 bases. Trimming took 3 bases from V and 2 from J; bases not matched to a gene: 4. The germline gives CDR1 SGHRS, CDR2 YFSETQ. CDR3 length: 14 residues. The variable domain in full, completed from reference TRBV5-1 and TRBJ2-5, reads KAGVTQTPRYLIKTRGQQVTLSCSPISGHRSVSWYQQTPGQGLQFLFEYFSETQRNKGNFPGRFSGRQFSNSRSEMNVSTLELGDSALYLCASSWDYRQETQYFGPGTRLLVL.

This clone was counted a single time. Other nucleotide sequences in the sample specify the same CDR3. This chain links TRBV2 with TRBJ2-5; 9 bases are a match to TRBD1. This CDR3 has 15 residues. V trimming: 6 bases; J trimming: 2 bases; junction bases outside the gene matches: 7. The V gene's germline CDR1 is SNHLY and CDR2 FYNNEI. CDR3 DNA: TGTGCCAGCAGACCCGGGACAGGGAGGCAAGAGACCCAGTACTTC. It specifies CASRPGTGRQETQYF.

The V and J genes are TRBV18 and TRBJ2-6; no definite D call. The length of the CDR3 is 18 residues. The V end lost 5 bases, the J end lost 1 base, and 18 bases lay between the germline ends. Germline V gene data show CDR1 as KGHSH and CDR2 as LQKENI. The chain's CDR3 is CASSSSRALLSGANVLTF. The CDR3 DNA reads TGTGCCAGCTCATCGTCCCGCGCCCTATTATCTGGGGCCAACGTCCTGACTTTC. Variable domain in full (rest from reference TRBV18 and TRBJ2-6): NAGVMQNPRHLVRRRGQEARLRCSPMKGHSHVYWYRQLPEEGLKFMVYLQKENIIDESGMPKERFSAEFPKEGPSILRIQQVVRGDSAAYFCASSSSRALLSGANVLTFGAGSRLTVL.

DNA for the CDR3: TGTGCCATCAACCCCGGGACAGGGGGGGGTGGCTACACCTTC. Its protein product is CAINPGTGGGGYTF. The chain recombines TRBV10-3 with TRBJ1-2, with 11 bases lining up with TRBD1. The CDR3 sequence is 14 residues long. V lost 7 bases, J lost 7 bases, and 8 bases stayed unmatched. Per germline, CDR1 ENHRY and CDR2 SYGVKD.

This CDR3 reads CASSVNPAGGGPSRNEQFF. Here the CDR3 DNA reads TGTGCCAGCAGCGTAAACCCCGCGGGCGGGGGGCCCTCGCGGAATGAGCAGTTCTTC. This chain joins TRBV9 and TRBJ2-1, with 8 bases matching TRBD2. This CDR3 is built from 19 residues. In germline, CDR1 is SGDLS, CDR2 YYNGEE. The junction had 19 bases not matched to a gene; V was cut back by 1 base and J by 7 bases.

J is TRBJ1-2 and V is TRBV11-2; 10 bases are a match to TRBD1. The germline V gene encodes CDR1 SGHAT and CDR2 FQNNGV. V shed 0 bases and J 8 bases; nucleotides not matched to a gene: 9. The length of the CDR3 is 16 residues. CDR3 amino acids: CASSLDRDRGVGGYTF. CDR3 coding DNA: TGTGCCAGCAGCTTAGACCGGGACAGGGGTGTAGGCGGCTACACCTTC.

The CDR3 sequence: CASSFEGSYGYTF. The CDR3 region has the DNA TGTGCCAGCAGTTTTGAGGGATCGTATGGCTACACCTTC. The chain recombines TRBV12-3 or TRBV12-4 with TRBJ1-2; D remains ambiguous. Trimming shortened V by 3 bases and J by 5 bases, and 10 bases separated the two germline ends. This CDR3 has 13 amino acids.

The genes are TRBV3-1 (or the pseudogene TRBV3-2) and TRBJ1-2; 9 bases match TRBD1. CDR3 length: 17 residues. The germline gives CDR1 LGHDT, CDR2 YNNKEL (reference sequence). With V trimmed by 2 bases and J by 6 bases, 13 bases remained unmatched. CDR3 nucleotide sequence: TGTGCCAGCAGCCAAAGGGGAACAGGGGGCGCTAGGAATGGCTACACCTTC. This translates into CASSQRGTGGARNGYTF.

This chain joins TRBV14 and TRBJ1-5; TRBD1 is a possible D gene (5 bases). V was shortened by 4 bases and J by 1 base, with 14 bases between the two germline ends. Germline V gene sequence: CDR1 SGHDN, CDR2 FVKESK. The CDR3 sequence is 16 residues long. The CDR3 DNA reads TGTGCCAGCAGCCCAACTCCGGGGGGAAGCAATCAGCCCCAGCATTTT. Its protein is CASSPTPGGSNQPQHF.

The chain couples TRBV15 to TRBJ2-5, with D possibly being TRBD2 (5 bases). Germline CDR1 and CDR2: LNHNV and YYDKDF (reference sequence). The V end was cut by 5 bases, the J end by 4 bases, with 11 bases between. The CDR3 consists of 13 residues. The CDR3 here is CATSPRRRETQYF. The CDR3 DNA reads TGTGCCACCAGCCCGCGGAGGAGAGAGACCCAGTACTTC.

The chain combines TRBV30 with TRBJ1-6; 7 bases are shared with TRBD1. CDR1 and CDR2 from the germline V gene are GTSNPN and SVGIG (reference sequence). The CDR3 totals 16 residues. The J segment lost 10 bases and the V segment lost 0 bases, leaving 12 bases of the junction unmatched. CDR3 coding DNA: TGTGCCTGGAGTGTACTAGGAGGGGGCGTAGGATCACCCCTCCACTTT. It is translated as CAWSVLGGGVGSPLHF. Looking up the rest from reference TRBV30 and TRBJ1-6 gives the full variable domain: SQTIHQWPATLVQPVGSPLSLECTVEGTSNPNLYWYRQAAGRGLQLLFYSVGIGQISSEVPQNLSASRPQDRQFILSSKKLLLSDSGFYLCAWSVLGGGVGSPLHFGNGTRLTVT.

The V and J genes are TRBV2 and TRBJ1-3; TRBD1 might be the D (5 bases). Germline lookup yields CDR1 SNHLY and CDR2 FYNNEI. The CDR3 covers 15 residues. Deletions cut 5 bases from V and 0 bases from J, with 11 bases between. This CDR3 reads CASSRQISSGNTIYF. CDR3 sequence (DNA): TGTGCCAGCAGTCGACAGATTTCCTCTGGAAACACCATATATTTT.

The chain links TRBV19 to TRBJ2-1, with D perhaps matching TRBD2 (7 bases). This CDR3 spans 14 amino acids. V lost 1 base to trimming and J lost 6 bases, with 10 bases between them. From germline, CDR1 is LNHDA and CDR2 SQIVND (reference sequence). In DNA, the CDR3 is TGTGCCAGTAGTATAGTGCGGGGGCTCAATGAGCAGTTCTTC. Translation: CASSIVRGLNEQFF.

The chain employs TRBV30 and TRBJ1-6; unclear D gene. Trimming stripped 2 bases from V and 4 bases from J, with 9 bases between. The germline gives CDR1 GTSNPN, CDR2 SVGIG (reference sequence). CDR3 size: 14 residues. The CDR3 protein is CAWSMARYNSPLHF. CDR3 DNA sequence: TGTGCCTGGAGTATGGCCAGATATAATTCACCCCTCCACTTT.

J is TRBJ1-6 and V is TRBV15; 9 bases are a match to TRBD1. Per the germline V gene, CDR1 is LNHNV and CDR2 is YYDKDF (reference sequence). The V gene end was trimmed by 3 bases and the J gene end by 10 bases; junction bases not matched to a gene: 1. This CDR3 has 13 residues. CDR3 residues: CATSRGQGSPLHF. CDR3 sequence (DNA): TGTGCCACCAGCAGGGGACAGGGCTCACCCCTCCACTTT.

This chain connects TRBV2 to TRBJ1-6, with D tentatively TRBD1 (5 bases). V gave up 2 bases and J gave up 8 bases, with 13 bases separating them. Germline values: CDR1 SNHLY, CDR2 FYNNEI. The CDR3 loop spans 15 amino acids. The CDR3 DNA is TGTGCCAGCAGTGAATTAAAGGGGTCGGATTCACCCCTCCACTTT. Its protein is CASSELKGSDSPLHF. Supplemented by reference TRBV2 and TRBJ1-6, the full variable domain reads EPEVTQTPSHQVTQMGQEVILRCVPISNHLYFYWYRQILGQKVEFLVSFYNNEISEKSEIFDDQFSVERPDGSNFTLKIRSTKLEDSAMYFCASSELKGSDSPLHFGNGTRLTVT.